This T cell receptor (beta chain) was sequenced in a study of CD8+ T cells in alopecia areata. Following RNA extraction, reverse transcription yielded cDNA that acted as the sequencing template. Repertoires were generated with immunoSEQ multiplex PCR, while TCRdb's copy carries only in-frame clones and drops some. The repertoire includes 150,000 to 250,000 clones, roughly 64% of them detected once, and 5.5% sits in the top ten. As to treatment: oral pan-JAK inhibitor, 5-10 mg twice daily. The specimen comprised CD4+ T cells sorted from blood, sampled at week 24, from a patient treated with tofacitinib. This sequence was found in a human donor with alopecia areata.

This CDR3 is CASSLAGRFYEQYF. For the CDR3, the DNA is TGTGCCAGCAGCTTGGCGGGACGGTTCTACGAGCAGTACTTC. The chain is built from TRBV11-2 and TRBJ2-7; tentatively, D is TRBD2 (6 bases). Germline V gene lookup returns CDR1 SGHAT and CDR2 FQNNGV. Trimming left V 3 bases short and J 3 bases short, with 12 bases between. This CDR3 comprises 14 residues.